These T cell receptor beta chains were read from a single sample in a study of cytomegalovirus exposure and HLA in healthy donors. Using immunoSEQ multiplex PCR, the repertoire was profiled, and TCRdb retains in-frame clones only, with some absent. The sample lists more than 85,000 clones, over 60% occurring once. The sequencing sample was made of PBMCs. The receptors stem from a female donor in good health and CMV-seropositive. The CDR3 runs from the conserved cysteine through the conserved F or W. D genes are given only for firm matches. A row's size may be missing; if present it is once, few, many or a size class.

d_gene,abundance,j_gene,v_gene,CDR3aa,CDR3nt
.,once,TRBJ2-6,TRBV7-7,CASSLGPLRGANVLTF,TGTGCCAGCAGCTTGGGGCCGCTGCGTGGGGCCAACGTCCTGACTTTC
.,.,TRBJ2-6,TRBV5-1,CASSLLAVSSGANVLTF,TGCGCCAGCAGCTTGCTCGCGGTAAGCTCTGGGGCCAACGTCCTGACTTTC
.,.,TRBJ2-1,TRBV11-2,CASTKTTRINEQFF,TGTGCCAGCACCAAGACTACTCGAATCAATGAGCAGTTCTTC
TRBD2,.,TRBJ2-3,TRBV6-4,CASSPSGGAPDTQYF,TGTGCCAGCAGTCCTAGCGGGGGGGCCCCAGATACGCAGTATTTT
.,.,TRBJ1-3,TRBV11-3,CASSSGGNTIYF,TGTGCCAGCAGCTCCGGGGGAAACACCATATATTTT
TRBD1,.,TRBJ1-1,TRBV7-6,CASSSQGGNTEAFF,TGTGCCAGCAGCTCGCAGGGGGGGAACACTGAAGCTTTCTTT
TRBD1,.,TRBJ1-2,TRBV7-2,CASSLVPDRTYGYTF,TGTGCCAGCAGCTTGGTTCCGGACAGGACCTATGGCTACACCTTC
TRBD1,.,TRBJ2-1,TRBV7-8,CASSLEDRNEQFF,TGTGCCAGCAGCTTAGAGGACAGGAATGAGCAGTTCTTC
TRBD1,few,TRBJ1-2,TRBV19,CASSVGQGLSYGYTF,TGTGCCAGTAGCGTAGGACAGGGGCTATCCTATGGCTACACCTTC
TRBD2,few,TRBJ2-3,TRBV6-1,CASRGLAGTDTQYF,TGTGCCAGCAGGGGACTAGCGGGAACAGATACGCAGTATTTT
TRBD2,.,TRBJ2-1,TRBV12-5,CASGQTSGRDEQFF,TGTGCTAGTGGACAAACTAGCGGGAGGGATGAGCAGTTCTTC
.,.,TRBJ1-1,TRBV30,CAWKRNTEAFF,TGTGCCTGGAAGAGGAACACTGAAGCTTTCTTT
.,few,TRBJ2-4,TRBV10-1,CASSESTTKNIQYF,TGCGCCAGCAGTGAGAGTACAACCAAAAACATTCAGTACTTC
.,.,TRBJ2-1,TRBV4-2,CASSQDGGVGNEQFF,TGTGCCAGCAGCCAAGACGGCGGGGTGGGGAATGAGCAGTTCTTC
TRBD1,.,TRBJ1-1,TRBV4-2,CASSQGGDSRLPFF,TGTGCCAGCAGCCAAGGAGGGGACAGTAGATTACCTTTCTTT
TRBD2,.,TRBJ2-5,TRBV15,CATSRDGGEGPRETQYF,TGTGCCACCAGCAGAGATGGGGGGGAGGGCCCTCGGGAGACCCAGTACTTC
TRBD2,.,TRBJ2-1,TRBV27,CASSPSLAGGRNEQFF,TGTGCCAGCAGTCCCTCACTAGCGGGGGGGAGGAATGAGCAGTTCTTC
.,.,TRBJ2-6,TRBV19,CASSIGGSGANVLTF,TGTGCCAGTAGTATTGGCGGGTCTGGGGCCAACGTCCTGACTTTC
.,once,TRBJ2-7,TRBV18,CASSPRSASYEQYF,TGTGCCAGCTCACCACGGTCAGCGTCCTACGAGCAGTACTTC
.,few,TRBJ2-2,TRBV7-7,CASSHGLTNTGELFF,TGTGCCAGCAGTCACGGACTAACGAACACCGGGGAGCTGTTTTTT
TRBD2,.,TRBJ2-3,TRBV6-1,CASSEAWRGAVDTQYF,TGTGCCAGCAGTGAAGCCTGGCGGGGGGCCGTAGATACGCAGTATTTT
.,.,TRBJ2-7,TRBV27,CASSRPGEFHEQYF,TGTGCCAGCAGTAGACCGGGGGAATTCCACGAGCAGTACTTC
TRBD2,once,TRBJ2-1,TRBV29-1,CSAVAGGPYEQFF,TGCAGCGCTGTAGCGGGAGGGCCGTATGAGCAGTTCTTC
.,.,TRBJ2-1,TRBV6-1,CASSAPWGDGAGEQFF,TGTGCCAGCAGTGCGCCCTGGGGGGACGGGGCCGGTGAGCAGTTCTTC
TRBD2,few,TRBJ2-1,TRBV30,CAWNSGGGQFF,TGTGCCTGGAACTCCGGGGGGGGGCAGTTCTTC
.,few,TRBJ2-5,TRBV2,CASSPTRETQYF,TGTGCCAGCAGCCCAACGAGGGAGACCCAGTACTTC
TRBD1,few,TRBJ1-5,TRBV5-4,CASSLDRDNQPQHF,TGTGCCAGCAGCCTAGACAGGGACAATCAGCCCCAGCATTTT
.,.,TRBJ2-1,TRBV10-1,CASSESQGGYNEQFF,TGCGCCAGCAGTGAGTCACAGGGAGGGTACAATGAGCAGTTCTTC
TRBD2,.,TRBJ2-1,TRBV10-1,CASSDLGTSGRNEQFF,TGCGCCAGCAGTGACCTAGGGACTAGCGGGAGGAATGAGCAGTTCTTC
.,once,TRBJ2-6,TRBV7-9,CSSSLLGPAGANVLTF,TGTTCCAGCAGCTTACTGGGGCCCGCTGGGGCCAACGTCCTGACTTTC
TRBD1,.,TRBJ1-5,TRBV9,CARGQGAYSNQPQHF,TGTGCCAGGGGACAGGGGGCCTATAGCAATCAGCCCCAGCATTTT
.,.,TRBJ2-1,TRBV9,CASSVAGTYNEQFF,TGTGCCAGCAGCGTAGCCGGGACATACAATGAGCAGTTCTTC
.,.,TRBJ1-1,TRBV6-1,CASSEPGVDTEAFF,TGTGCCAGCAGTGAACCCGGGGTGGACACTGAAGCTTTCTTT
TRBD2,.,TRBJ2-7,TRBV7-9,CASSLTPAGVFSYEQYF,TGTGCCAGCAGCTTAACTCCCGCGGGAGTGTTCTCCTACGAGCAGTACTTC
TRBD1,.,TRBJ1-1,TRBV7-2,CASSLGQANTEAFF,TGTGCCAGCAGCCTAGGACAGGCGAACACTGAAGCTTTCTTT
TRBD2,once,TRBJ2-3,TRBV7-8,CASSLVHRTSGDTDTQYF,TGTGCCAGCAGCTTAGTGCATCGGACTAGCGGGGACACAGATACGCAGTATTTT
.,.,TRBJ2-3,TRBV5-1,CASSGATGPDTQYF,TGCGCCAGCAGCGGAGCCACAGGGCCCGATACGCAGTATTTT
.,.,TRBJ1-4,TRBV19,CASSRSTQGTEKLFF,TGTGCCAGTAGCAGATCCACCCAGGGAACTGAAAAACTGTTTTTT
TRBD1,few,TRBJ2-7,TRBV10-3,CAIGQGGYEQYF,TGTGCCATCGGACAGGGCGGCTACGAGCAGTACTTC
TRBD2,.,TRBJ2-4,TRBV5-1,CASSLDPSGRRGNIQYF,TGCGCCAGCAGCTTGGATCCTAGCGGGAGACGCGGAAACATTCAGTACTTC
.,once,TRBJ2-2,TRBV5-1,CASQSGGPGELFF,TGCGCCAGCCAATCGGGCGGGCCCGGGGAGCTGTTTTTT
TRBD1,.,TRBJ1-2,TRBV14,CASSQGARDRWDGYTF,TGTGCCAGCAGCCAAGGCGCCCGGGACAGGTGGGATGGCTACACCTTC